This entry is about one TCR beta chain. Antigen unknown. Attachment of unique molecular identifiers was made to individual cDNA molecules. Each CDR3 protein is one row after TCRdb ran MiXCR on the 5' RACE reads. In the table there are around 76,000 distinct CDR3 sequences, over 9% of which are singletons. Trimming pared 0 bases from V and 0 bases from J, leaving 6 bases between. Germline CDR1 LGHNA, CDR2 YNFKEQ. This CDR3 spans 16 amino acids. The sample comes from a study of early T cells in non-severe SARS-CoV-2 infection. General study results and limits: Matching with VDJdb favored anti-spike CD8 responses (missing private and CD4 specificities).

Sequenced sample: whole blood. The TCR comes from an adult who was a healthcare worker with PCR-confirmed SARS-CoV-2 infection or an uninfected control (not recorded which). The chain joins TRBV4-2 to TRBJ2-6, with no clear D. CDR3: CASSQDGVSGANVLTF. In nucleotides, the CDR3 is TGTGCCAGCAGCCAAGATGGGGTCTCTGGGGCCAACGTCCTGACTTTC.